The 15 T cell receptor beta chains below were found in one sample sequenced in a study of beta chain features in type 1 diabetes. The study reverse transcribed the entire isolated RNA, so it sequenced expressed TCRB transcripts. The method was immunoSEQ multiplex PCR; TCRdb's version includes in-frame clones alone and lacks a portion of them. This table has about 210,000 clones, around 9.9% appearing once. The sample comprised central memory CD4+ T cells from blood. The receptors shown here come from a man aged 18 to 29 in good health.

This clone was picked up a small number of times. The CDR3 spells CASREGAKNIQYF. CDR3 DNA: TGTGCCAGCAGGGAGGGGGCCAAAAACATTCAGTACTTC. J is TRBJ2-4 and V is TRBV6-5, with D possibly being TRBD2 (6 bases). The V end was cut by 6 bases, the J end by 1 base, with 7 bases between. CDR1 is MNHEY, CDR2 SVGAGI, per germline. This CDR3 has 13 residues.

The rearrangement joins TRBV15 to TRBJ1-2, with TRBD1 as a possible D gene (5 bases). V shed 5 bases and J shed 4 bases, with 14 bases lying between them. The V gene's germline CDR1 is LNHNV and CDR2 YYDKDF (reference sequence). The CDR3 runs 14 residues. The CDR3 nucleotides read TGTGCCACCAGCCTCTACTCCGGGGGCTATGGCTACACCTTC. It codes for CATSLYSGGYGYTF.

The J gene is TRBJ2-1, the V gene TRBV7-2; D gene ambiguous. Germline CDR1 is SGHTA and CDR2 is FQGNSA. The CDR3 consists of 14 residues. V lost 3 bases and J 7 bases, leaving 13 bases between the germline ends. The CDR3 loop is CASSFGLVRNEQFF. The CDR3 bases are TGTGCCAGCAGCTTCGGCCTAGTAAGGAATGAGCAGTTCTTC. Full variable domain (outside the CDR3, taken from reference TRBV7-2 and TRBJ2-1): GAGVSQSPSNKVTEKGKDVELRCDPISGHTALYWYRQSLGQGLEFLIYFQGNSAPDKSGLPSDRFSAERTGGSVSTLTIQRTQQEDSAVYLCASSFGLVRNEQFFGPGTRLTVL.

This chain connects TRBV5-6 to TRBJ1-1; no definite D call. Trimming pared 4 bases from V and 6 bases from J, leaving 7 bases between. The V gene's germline CDR1 is SGHDT and CDR2 YYEEEE. The length of the CDR3 is 11 residues. CDR3 in amino acids: CASSRKSEAFF. Here the CDR3 DNA reads TGTGCCAGCAGCCGGAAATCTGAAGCTTTCTTT.

Points on this clone: One junction end does not reproduce the germline sequence, and a read error may be involved. The chain has TRBV11-2 and TRBJ2-1, with 7 positions matching TRBD2. The V gene's germline CDR1 is SGHAT and CDR2 FQNNGV. The CDR3 is 15 amino acids. This CDR3 reads CASSVDGGAYNEQFF. The CDR3 DNA reads as TGTGCCAGCAGCGTAGATGGGGGGGCCTACAATGAGCAGTTCTTC.

This chain connects TRBV7-2 to TRBJ2-5, with a tentative D call TRBD2 (6 bases). V lost 1 base and J lost 2, with 14 bases in between. Germline V gene lookup returns CDR1 SGHTA and CDR2 FQGNSA. The CDR3 is 16 residues long. CDR3 DNA: TGTGCCAGCAGCTTAGATCGGGGGACTGGGCAAGAGACCCAGTACTTC. Its translation is CASSLDRGTGQETQYF.

This rearrangement joins TRBV29-1 to TRBJ2-7; unclear D gene. Trimming stripped 2 bases from V and 5 bases from J, with 16 bases between. This CDR3 spans 14 amino acids. Germline V gene data show CDR1 as SQVTM and CDR2 as ANQGSEA. The CDR3 sequence is CSVENLRSDHEQYF. DNA for the CDR3: TGCAGCGTTGAAAACCTTCGTTCGGACCACGAGCAGTACTTC.

This clone was counted between two and nine times. CDR3 sequence reads: CASSQQEGLAKNIQYF. The CDR3 bases are TGTGCCAGCTCACAGCAAGAGGGACTAGCCAAAAACATTCAGTACTTC. The chain employs TRBV18 and TRBJ2-4, with D maybe TRBD2 (6 bases). In germline, CDR1 is KGHSH, CDR2 LQKENI. Trimming left V 4 bases short and J 0 bases short, with 13 bases between. The CDR3 consists of 16 residues. Full variable domain (outside the CDR3, taken from reference TRBV18 and TRBJ2-4): NAGVMQNPRHLVRRRGQEARLRCSPMKGHSHVYWYRQLPEEGLKFMVYLQKENIIDESGMPKERFSAEFPKEGPSILRIQQVVRGDSAAYFCASSQQEGLAKNIQYFGAGTRLSVL.

This clone was seen a handful of times. This chain links TRBV30 with TRBJ2-7, with unresolved D. The CDR3 consists of 15 residues. Trimming took off 4 bases at V and 3 bases at J, with 19 bases between the two ends. Germline V gene sequence: CDR1 GTSNPN, CDR2 SVGIG (reference sequence). CDR3 residues: CAWIEAGRRNYEQYF. CDR3 nucleotide sequence: TGTGCCTGGATCGAGGCAGGCAGGCGAAACTACGAGCAGTACTTC.

The J gene is TRBJ1-5, the V gene TRBV9, with D unclear. The CDR3 consists of 13 residues. The germline V and J ends were trimmed by 0 bases and 3 bases, with 4 bases remaining between them. The germline V gene encodes CDR1 SGDLS and CDR2 YYNGEE. In nucleotides, the CDR3 is TGTGCCAGCAGCGTAGGTCCCAATCAGCCCCAGCATTTT. Protein product: CASSVGPNQPQHF.

Only a few counts were recorded for this clone. This sequence joins TRBV14 and TRBJ2-5; D is unclear. V lost 2 bases, J lost 3 bases, and 7 bases lay in between. CDR1 is SGHDN and CDR2 is FVKESK in the germline V gene. The CDR3 has 13 residues. The CDR3 reads CASSQHLEETQYF. The CDR3 nucleotides read TGTGCCAGCAGCCAACATTTGGAAGAGACCCAGTACTTC.

This clone came up many times. CDR3 residues: CASSFSTREYF. CDR3 nucleotides: TGTGCCAGCAGCTTTTCTACACGAGAGTACTTC. V usage is TRBV7-2 and J usage is TRBJ2-5; D remains ambiguous. CDR3 length: 11 amino acids. Between the trimmed V and J ends, which lost 3 bases and 12 bases, there was a span of 11 bases. The germline gives CDR1 SGHTA, CDR2 FQGNSA.

This clone has only a few counts. Germline and junction disagree at one end, which may indicate a read error. The chain uses TRBV10-3 and TRBJ2-1; maybe TRBD2 (6 bases). The CDR3 is 14 residues long. Germline loops: CDR1 ENHRY, CDR2 SYGVKD. CDR3 sequence: CASAGGSSYNEQFF. CDR3 in DNA: TGCGCCAGCGCTGGAGGGAGTTCATACAATGAGCAGTTCTTC.

This clone was seen ten or more times. The chain combines TRBV4-3 with TRBJ2-2; D perhaps matches TRBD2 (6 bases). V was cut by 6 bases and J by 2 bases, with 13 bases left in between. The germline CDR1 and CDR2 sequences are LGHNA and YSLEER. This CDR3 comprises 15 residues. The CDR3 DNA reads TGCGCCAGCAGGTGGTCCGGGACTAACACCGGGGAGCTGTTTTTT. Its protein product is CASRWSGTNTGELFF.

There are a few counts of this clone. This chain joins TRBV5-1 and TRBJ1-4; no clear D gene. Germline V gene data show CDR1 as SGHRS and CDR2 as YFSETQ. This CDR3 has 14 residues. Trimming took off 4 bases at V and 0 bases at J, with 7 bases between the two ends. The CDR3 loop is CASSVEATNEKLFF. CDR3 in DNA: TGCGCCAGCAGCGTAGAAGCAACTAATGAAAAACTGTTTTTT.